The clone carrying this T cell receptor (beta chain) was counted between two and nine times. The CDR3 loop spans 13 amino acids. Between the trimmed V and J ends, which lost 6 bases and 7 bases, there was a span of 15 bases. Germline CDR1 is SQVTM and CDR2 is ANQGSEA. This sample was included in a study of CD8+ T cells in alopecia areata. Extracted RNA was reverse transcribed into cDNA, the sequencing template. TCRdb's copy holds only in-frame clones and misses some; the assay was immunoSEQ multiplex PCR. The table includes more than 95,000 clones, around 45% detected once. This TCR was sampled from a human donor with alopecia areata. The sequencing input was NKG2D-low CD8+ T cells sorted from blood. The chain combines TRBV29-1 with TRBJ2-2, with a possible D match to TRBD2 (5 bases). The CDR3 bases are TGCAGCGTGAACACGGGGAATGGCGGGGAGCTGTTTTTT. It yields the protein CSVNTGNGGELFF.